This TCR beta chain was found in a study of blood T cell repertoires in COVID-19. Study overall: Donors in the United States, Italy and Spain gave samples during acute or convalescent COVID-19. The analysed material was cDNA or gDNA that came from T cells, B-cell-depleted T cells, or PBMCs.

Germline V gene data show CDR1 as LNHDA and CDR2 as SQIVND (reference sequence). Trimming pared 5 bases from V and 1 base from J, leaving 14 bases between. CDR3 length: 15 residues. How the authors handled the data: Estimates of nucleated cell counts were drawn from the amplification of reference gene primers. Generated by immunoSEQ multiplex PCR, the TCRdb table keeps only in-frame clones and is missing some. That table supplies the V and J calls and clone size; D and trimming were determined from the DNA. The repertoire consists of about 160,000 clones, with roughly 88% occurring once and the leading ten covering about a tenth.

The chain couples TRBV19 to TRBJ1-2, with D perhaps matching TRBD1 (5 bases). Material for sequencing was peripheral blood. The clonotype was recovered from a woman older than 75 with active or convalescent COVID-19. The CDR3 nucleotides read TGTGCCAGTAGTGCAGGGAATAGGGGTAACTATGGCTACACCTTC. Translation gives CASSAGNRGNYGYTF.